This T cell receptor beta chain was identified during a study of vaccination effects on CD4 cells after COVID-19. Overall study context: Sample donation by two convalescent patients took place 16 days and one week before vaccination.

Using viral peptide pools, the ViraFEST assay grew out antigen-specific CD4+ T cells prior to sequencing. The culture ran for about 11 days, and then CD4+ T cells were isolated. The person had PCR-confirmed SARS-CoV-2 infection between March and December 2020. The CDR3 covers 13 residues. Trimming stripped 3 bases from V and 4 bases from J, with 9 bases between. Germline-derived CDR1 and CDR2 are SGHNT and YENEEA. Note on this clone: Its matching antigen is unknown.

Profiling relied on immunoSEQ multiplex PCR, and the TCRdb table lists in-frame clones only, not all of them. The top ten clones hold just under 30% of a sample with 40,000 or so clones, roughly four fifths of them seen once. The input for sequencing was CD4+ T cells from PBMCs cultured with a peptide pool, taken before COVID-19 vaccination. The chain couples TRBV11-3 to TRBJ1-1; D is perhaps TRBD1 (5 bases). The clonotype was recovered from a human donor who had a prior SARS-CoV-2 infection. This chain's CDR3 is CASSFRETTEAFF. CDR3 sequence (DNA): TGTGCCAGCAGCTTCAGGGAGACCACTGAAGCTTTCTTT.